This T cell receptor beta chain appears in the sequencing data of a study of shared clonotypes between healthy human individuals. Study in general: A few men and a couple of women, aged 18 to 49, were donors.

Naive CD8 isolation took CD45RO-negative cells positively selected for CCR7 and excluded terminally differentiated effector memory CD45RA+ cells. Concerning this clone: The antigen is undetermined.

Points from the study as a whole: Roughly 5% of naive CD4 clonotypes were common to a handful of donors. Naive subsets usually exceeded memory subsets in estimated richness.

Method: immunoSEQ multiplex PCR; TCRdb's copy keeps in-frame clones and lacks some. The repertoire holds about 2.1 million clones, with roughly 93% as singletons. The sequence was obtained from a man aged 18-30 years in good health. Some clones in this sample may be carry-over from other donors' samples. The sample taken for sequencing was naive CD8+ T cells from PBMCs.

The CDR3 region has the DNA TGCGCCAGCAGCTACGGGACCTACGAGCAGTACTTC. Translating it yields CASSYGTYEQYF. This chain uses TRBV5-1 with TRBJ2-7; D might be TRBD2 (5 bases). Germline V CDR1 and CDR2: SGHRS, YFSETQ. The V end was cut by 3 bases, the J end by 2 bases, with 6 bases between. The CDR3 runs to 12 residues.